The next 27 T cell receptor beta chains were all read from a single sample in a study of cytomegalovirus exposure and HLA in healthy donors. The PCR used 60 Vbeta and 13 Jbeta primers. Profiled with immunoSEQ multiplex PCR; TCRdb holds only in-frame clones, not every one. The table includes tens of thousands of clones, under 70% detected once. Source material: PBMCs. The receptor source for this set is a man aged 25 to 40 in good health and CMV-seropositive.

This chain links TRBV7-2 with TRBJ1-5; D is undetermined. Germline V CDR1 and CDR2: SGHTA, FQGNSA. V was cut by 5 bases and J by 2 bases, with 13 bases left in between. The CDR3 contains 15 residues. The CDR3 nucleotides read TGTGCCAGCAGCCCCTCACCAATAGGCAATCAGCCCCAGCATTTT. Translation: CASSPSPIGNQPQHF.

The rearrangement joins TRBV28 to TRBJ2-5, with a weak D call TRBD1 (5 bases). Germline CDR1 is MDHEN and CDR2 is SYDVKM. V lost 7 bases and J 1 base, leaving 10 bases between the germline ends. This CDR3 region has 13 residues. CDR3 DNA sequence: TGTGCCAGCACCCCTGGGGCCCAAGAGACCCAGTACTTC. It yields the protein CASTPGAQETQYF.

This clone has just a few counts. This chain connects TRBV9 to TRBJ2-4; tentatively, D is TRBD1 (8 bases). CDR3 length: 15 amino acids. V was clipped by 3 bases and J by 8 bases, with 18 bases between them. Germline CDR1 and CDR2: SGDLS and YYNGEE. The CDR3 region has the DNA TGTGCCAGCAGCGATGGACAGGGAGGGGGTCACATTCAGTACTTC. It is translated as CASSDGQGGGHIQYF.

This clone was seen more than once but under ten times. This chain connects TRBV2 to TRBJ2-4, with D hard to call. Trimming removed 6 bases at V and 8 bases at J, with 11 bases between. CDR3 size: 12 residues. Per germline, CDR1 SNHLY and CDR2 FYNNEI. CDR3 residues: CASRSLRDIQYF. The CDR3 coding sequence is TGTGCCAGCAGATCCCTGAGAGACATTCAGTACTTC.

The chain uses TRBV20-1 and TRBJ1-2; D uncertain. V lost 3 bases and J lost 8, with 10 bases in between. The germline V gene has CDR1 DFQATT and CDR2 SNEGSKA (reference sequence). The CDR3 extends over 11 amino acids. The CDR3 loop reads CSASYTGGYTF. As DNA, the CDR3 is TGCAGTGCTAGCTACACCGGGGGCTACACCTTC.

The genes are TRBV7-9 and TRBJ2-7, with TRBD1 matching over 8 bases. Germline lookup yields CDR1 SEHNR and CDR2 FQNEAQ (reference sequence). The CDR3 runs to 14 residues. Trimming cost V 5 bases and J 5 bases; bases outside gene matches: 8. The CDR3 here is CASSTNRGDDEQYF. The CDR3 coding sequence is TGTGCCAGCAGCACCAACAGGGGGGACGACGAGCAGTACTTC.

The chain uses TRBV10-3 and TRBJ2-5; no definite D call. With 4 bases removed from V and 3 bases from J, the gap between germline ends came to 12 bases. The CDR3 length is 14 residues. Germline CDR1 and CDR2: ENHRY and SYGVKD. The CDR3 nucleotides are TGTGCCATCAGTGGAACGGGTAGAGAAGAGACCCAGTACTTC. Residues: CAISGTGREETQYF.

This clone was counted a few times. The genes are TRBV18 and TRBJ1-1; 9 nucleotides line up with TRBD1. This CDR3 comprises 16 residues. Germline CDR1 and CDR2: KGHSH and LQKENI. V trimming: 2 bases; J trimming: 4 bases; junction bases outside the gene matches: 8. CDR3 residues: CASSPGTGNMGTEAFF. CDR3 DNA sequence: TGTGCCAGCTCACCAGGGACAGGGAATATGGGCACTGAAGCTTTCTTT.

J is TRBJ2-5 and V is TRBV11-2; 10 positions match TRBD1. V dropped 6 bases and J dropped 3; count of bases not matched to a gene: 7. CDR3 size: 15 residues. Germline lookup yields CDR1 SGHAT and CDR2 FQNNGV. CDR3 nucleotides: TGTGCCAGCAGTCTTAGGACAGGGGGTAAAGAGACCCAGTACTTC. It specifies CASSLRTGGKETQYF.

This clone was counted a few times. This chain connects TRBV10-1 to TRBJ2-3, with TRBD2 matching 12 bases. Trimming removed 6 bases from V and 0 bases from J; junction bases left unmatched: 7. This CDR3 region has 17 residues. CDR1 WNHNN and CDR2 SYGVQD come from the germline V gene (reference sequence). CDR3 DNA sequence: TGCGCCAGCAGCGACGGACTAGCGGGGAAGAGCACAGATACGCAGTATTTT. Translation gives CASSDGLAGKSTDTQYF.

The chain is built from TRBV27 and TRBJ2-7; D might be TRBD2 (6 bases). CDR1 and CDR2 from the germline V gene are MNHEY and SMNVEV (reference sequence). V lost 10 bases and J lost 2, with 12 bases in between. CDR3 size: 12 residues. CDR3 bases: TGTGCCACCTCCCGGGGGACCTACGAGCAGTACTTC. This translates into CATSRGTYEQYF.

The chain couples TRBV11-2 to TRBJ2-3, with TRBD1 matching over 7 bases. V lost 4 bases and J lost 2; bases outside the gene matches: 6. There are 15 residues in the CDR3. The germline V gene has CDR1 SGHAT and CDR2 FQNNGV. CDR3 nucleotides: TGTGCCAGCAGCTCAACCGGGACAGACACAGATACGCAGTATTTT. Amino acids: CASSSTGTDTDTQYF.

This clone has a handful of counts. The chain employs TRBV27 and TRBJ2-3; D is unresolved. Per the germline V gene, CDR1 is MNHEY and CDR2 is SMNVEV (reference sequence). The CDR3 loop spans 13 amino acids. Trimming took off 5 bases at V and 5 bases at J, with 11 bases between the two ends. The CDR3 protein is CASSPLGIDTQYF. DNA of the CDR3: TGTGCCAGCAGTCCCCTAGGAATAGATACGCAGTATTTT.

This clone was counted only a few times. The J gene is TRBJ1-1, the V gene TRBV7-3; possibly TRBD1 for D (5 bases). The germline gives CDR1 SGHTA, CDR2 FQGTGA. The CDR3 has 13 amino acids. The V and J ends lost 3 bases and 4 bases respectively, with 9 bases between them. For the CDR3, the DNA is TGTGCCAGCAGCTTTTCGGGGGTCACTGAAGCTTTCTTT. Its translation: CASSFSGVTEAFF.

This clone turned up a few times. The J gene is TRBJ2-2, the V gene TRBV7-8; D might be TRBD1 (6 bases). Germline lookup yields CDR1 SGHVS and CDR2 FQNEAQ. There are 13 residues in the CDR3. The ends were cut back, 5 bases at V and 6 bases at J, with 10 bases in the middle. The CDR3 sequence is CASSPYRAGELFF. The CDR3 DNA reads TGTGCCAGCAGCCCGTACAGGGCCGGGGAGCTGTTTTTT.

As for this clone: An end of the junction differs from the germline gene, which may be a read error. The sample carries other DNA sequences with the same CDR3. The rearrangement links TRBV28 to TRBJ2-5; 7 positions match TRBD2. CDR3 length equals 14 residues. Per the germline V gene, CDR1 is MDHEN and CDR2 is SYDVKM. The CDR3 reads CASSSSGVGETQYF. Written as DNA, the CDR3 is TGCGCCAGCAGTTCGAGCGGGGTAGGGGAGACCCAGTACTTC.

V and J are TRBV18 and TRBJ2-7; perhaps TRBD2 as D (7 bases). Germline loops: CDR1 KGHSH, CDR2 LQKENI. V lost 6 bases to trimming and J lost 7 bases, with 19 bases between them. The CDR3 contains 14 residues. DNA for the CDR3: TGTGCCAGCTCCCTTGGGGGCGGGAGTGGTGAGCAGTACTTC. This translates into CASSLGGGSGEQYF.

This clone appeared a single time. V is TRBV5-1 and J is TRBJ2-7, with 9 bases that match TRBD2. The CDR3 is 16 amino acids. The V and J ends lost 0 bases and 5 bases, in that order; junction bases with no gene match: 9. The germline CDR1 and CDR2 sequences are SGHRS and YFSETQ. The CDR3 protein is CASSLGASGIFDEQYF. CDR3 nucleotide sequence: TGCGCCAGCAGCTTGGGAGCTAGCGGGATTTTCGACGAGCAGTACTTC.

As concerns this clone: At one end the junction does not follow the germline gene, possibly because of a read error. The chain links TRBV7-9 to TRBJ1-1; D call uncertain. The CDR3 runs 12 residues. Per the germline V gene, CDR1 is SEHNR and CDR2 is FQNEAQ (reference sequence). The CDR3 loop is CSSSLGNTEAFF. The CDR3 DNA follows: TGTTCCAGCAGTCTAGGAAACACTGAAGCTTTCTTT.

This clone came up once. The genes are TRBV6-6 and TRBJ2-1; TRBD2 is a possible D gene (6 bases). This CDR3 contains 15 residues. The germline CDR1 and CDR2 sequences are MNHNY and SVGAGI (reference sequence). Trimming stripped 7 bases from V and 2 bases from J, with 15 bases between. DNA for the CDR3: TGTGCCAGCAAGACGGGAGCCGTCGCCTACAATGAGCAGTTCTTC. This translates into CASKTGAVAYNEQFF.

The V call is TRBV27, the J call TRBJ2-7; 7 bases match TRBD1. The CDR3 contains 14 residues. The germline gives CDR1 MNHEY, CDR2 SMNVEV (reference sequence). V dropped 5 bases and J dropped 7; count of bases not matched to a gene: 11. CDR3 DNA: TGTGCCAGCAGTCTAGCCGGGACAGATGAAGAGCAGTACTTC. Residues: CASSLAGTDEEQYF.

This clone was recorded a few times. The genes are TRBV18 and TRBJ2-5; TRBD1 matches 7 bases. CDR3 length: 15 amino acids. V lost 5 bases, J lost 2 bases, and 8 bases stayed unmatched. CDR1 KGHSH and CDR2 LQKENI come from the germline V gene. In nucleotides, the CDR3 is TGTGCCAGCTCAACGTGGGGGACAGAACAAGAGACCCAGTACTTC. Translating it yields CASSTWGTEQETQYF.

This clone was seen a handful of times. Germline and junction disagree at one end, which may indicate a read error. The J gene is TRBJ1-4, the V gene TRBV7-6, with D unclear. The CDR3 covers 16 residues. Germline V lookup: CDR1 SGHVS, CDR2 FNYEAQ. CDR3 sequence: CASSTGYAPIDEKLFF. The DNA for the CDR3 is TGCGCCAGCAGCACGGGTTATGCCCCGATTGACGAAAAACTGTTTTTT.

V and J are TRBV7-7 and TRBJ2-1; 7 bases are shared with TRBD2. This CDR3 contains 15 residues. The J segment lost 4 bases and the V segment lost 5 bases, leaving 8 bases of the junction unmatched. Germline V CDR1 and CDR2: SSHAT, FNYEAQ (reference sequence). The chain's CDR3 is CASSHGLRGYNEQFF. CDR3 DNA sequence: TGTGCCAGCAGCCACGGGTTGCGGGGGTACAATGAGCAGTTCTTC.

V is TRBV9 and J is TRBJ2-7; TRBD1 aligns across 7 bases. Per the germline V gene, CDR1 is SGDLS and CDR2 is YYNGEE. The V gene end was trimmed by 2 bases and the J gene end by 1 base; junction bases not matched to a gene: 6. This CDR3 is built from 15 residues. The CDR3 sequence is CASSVLGGASYEQYF. CDR3 sequence (DNA): TGTGCCAGCAGCGTTCTAGGGGGCGCGTCCTACGAGCAGTACTTC.

V is TRBV6-6 and J is TRBJ2-2; D not resolved. V lost 7 bases and J 2 bases, leaving 14 bases between the germline ends. This CDR3 is 15 amino acids long. Germline loops: CDR1 MNHNY, CDR2 SVGAGI (reference sequence). CDR3 coding DNA: TGTGCCAGCACTCCCCCAGGCAGAAACACCGGGGAGCTGTTTTTT. Protein sequence: CASTPPGRNTGELFF.

The chain employs TRBV28 and TRBJ2-7; 9 bases map to TRBD1. The CDR3 length is 17 residues. Per the germline V gene, CDR1 is MDHEN and CDR2 is SYDVKM. V was pared by 3 bases and J by 4 bases, with 13 bases of the junction left unmatched. The CDR3 sequence: CASSLPFPGQGRYEQYF. DNA for the CDR3: TGTGCCAGCAGTTTGCCCTTTCCGGGACAGGGTCGGTACGAGCAGTACTTC. Combining the CDR3 with reference TRBV28 and TRBJ2-7 gives the whole variable domain DVKVTQSSRYLVKRTGEKVFLECVQDMDHENMFWYRQDPGLGLRLIYFSYDVKMKEKGDIPEGYSVSREKKERFSLILESASTNQTSMYLCASSLPFPGQGRYEQYFGPGTRLTVT.